The entry that follows covers one T cell receptor (beta chain) sequence. The antigen is undetermined. A J-beta primer mix and a sample-barcoded 5' primer were used in a second PCR of about 6 to 12 cycles. MiXCR was run by TCRdb on the 5' RACE reads, yielding one entry per CDR3 protein. The sample records 2 million or so distinct CDR3 sequences, roughly 52% being singletons. This sample was included in a study of blood T cells in healthy people across ages. Notes on the study in general: Per million T cells, TCR beta diversity dropped roughly linearly as age increased. Estimates of diversity drawn from one million T cells were considered underestimates. As naive T cell percentage varied, TCR beta diversity correlated strongly with it. Diversity was higher, and naive CD4+ cells more numerous, in long-lived donors than in aged donors.

The germline V gene has CDR1 MNHEY and CDR2 SVGAGI. V was trimmed by 6 bases and J by 4 bases, leaving 17 bases between them. The CDR3 extends over 15 amino acids. The receptor was derived from a middle-aged woman in good health. The V and J genes are TRBV6-5 and TRBJ2-3, with D maybe TRBD1 (6 bases). The sample comprised blood. This chain's CDR3 is CASRKRPQGSDTQYF. Written as DNA, the CDR3 is TGTGCCAGCAGAAAACGCCCGCAGGGGTCAGATACGCAGTATTTT.